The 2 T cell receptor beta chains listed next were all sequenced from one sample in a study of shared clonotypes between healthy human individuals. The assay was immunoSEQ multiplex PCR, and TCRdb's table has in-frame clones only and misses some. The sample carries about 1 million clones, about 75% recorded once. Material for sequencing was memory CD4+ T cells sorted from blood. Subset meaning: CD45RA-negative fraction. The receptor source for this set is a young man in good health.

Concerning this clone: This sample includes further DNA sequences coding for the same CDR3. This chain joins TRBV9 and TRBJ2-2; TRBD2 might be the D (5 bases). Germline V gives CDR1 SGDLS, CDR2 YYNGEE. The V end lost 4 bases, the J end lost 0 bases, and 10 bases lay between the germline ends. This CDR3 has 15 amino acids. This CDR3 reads CASSPSGANTGELFF. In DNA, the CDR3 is TGTGCCAGCAGCCCCTCCGGGGCGAACACCGGGGAGCTGTTTTTT.

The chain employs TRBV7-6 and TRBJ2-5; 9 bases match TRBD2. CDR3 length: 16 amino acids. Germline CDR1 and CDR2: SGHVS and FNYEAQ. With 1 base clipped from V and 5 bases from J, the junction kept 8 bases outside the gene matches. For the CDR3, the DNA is TGTGCCAGCAGCTTAGTGGGTAATAGCGGGGGTGAGACCCAGTACTTC. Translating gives CASSLVGNSGGETQYF.